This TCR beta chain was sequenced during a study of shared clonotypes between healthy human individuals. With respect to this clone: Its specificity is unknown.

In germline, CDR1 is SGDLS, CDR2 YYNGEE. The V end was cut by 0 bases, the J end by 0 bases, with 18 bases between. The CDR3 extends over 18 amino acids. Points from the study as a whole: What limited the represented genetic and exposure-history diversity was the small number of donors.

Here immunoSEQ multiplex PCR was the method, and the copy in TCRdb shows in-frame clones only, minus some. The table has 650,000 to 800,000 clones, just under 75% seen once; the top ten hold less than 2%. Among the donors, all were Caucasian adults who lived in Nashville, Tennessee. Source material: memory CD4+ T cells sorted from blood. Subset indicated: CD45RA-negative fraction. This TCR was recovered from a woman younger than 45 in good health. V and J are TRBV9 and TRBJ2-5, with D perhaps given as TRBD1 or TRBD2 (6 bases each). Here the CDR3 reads CASSVAPGARGYQETQYF. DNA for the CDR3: TGTGCCAGCAGCGTAGCCCCAGGGGCCCGGGGGTACCAAGAGACCCAGTACTTC. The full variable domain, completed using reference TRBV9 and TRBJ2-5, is DSGVTQTPKHLITATGQRVTLRCSPRSGDLSVYWYQQSLDQGLQFLIQYYNGEERAKGNILERFSAQQFPDLHSELNLSSLELGDSALYFCASSVAPGARGYQETQYFGPGTRLLVL.